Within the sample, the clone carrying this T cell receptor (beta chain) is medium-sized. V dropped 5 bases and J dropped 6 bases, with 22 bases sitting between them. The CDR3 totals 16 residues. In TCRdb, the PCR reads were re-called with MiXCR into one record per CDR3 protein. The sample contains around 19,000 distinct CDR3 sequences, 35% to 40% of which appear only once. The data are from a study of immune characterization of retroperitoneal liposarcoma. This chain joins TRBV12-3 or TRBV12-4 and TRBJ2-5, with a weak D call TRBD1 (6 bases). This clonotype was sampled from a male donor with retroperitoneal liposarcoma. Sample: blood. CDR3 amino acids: CASSASQGTIGKTQYF. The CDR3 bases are TGTGCCAGCAGTGCCTCACAGGGAACCATAGGGAAGACCCAGTACTTC.